This TCR beta chain derives from a study of T cell responses to AZD1222 COVID-19 vaccine. Assay used: immunoSEQ multiplex PCR; TCRdb lists only in-frame clones, some missing. The data show 100,000 to 150,000 clones, roughly nine tenths seen once. As to this clone: Its antigen is not known.

General study findings and limits: At 160-218 and 743-854, vaccine-associated CD4 TCRs were dominant, and they spanned spike. Spike-specific TCR breadth rose after two AZD1222 doses, and depth rose as well. Mostly white British, mostly female donors; authors suggested clonal diversity may be underestimated.

The CDR3 is 18 residues long. Trimming cost V 1 base and J 0 bases, with 17 bases left between them. Germline CDR1 is KGHSH and CDR2 is LQKENI. The sequence was collected from an adult in good health. The sample here was peripheral blood, taken on day 0 of AZD1222 vaccination. The chain employs TRBV18 and TRBJ2-3; tentative D call: TRBD1 (6 bases). CDR3 DNA: TGTGCCAGCTCACCACTTGCCGCTGGGACACCTAGCACAGATACGCAGTATTTT. The encoded protein is CASSPLAAGTPSTDTQYF. Full variable domain (rest looked up from reference TRBV18 and TRBJ2-3): NAGVMQNPRHLVRRRGQEARLRCSPMKGHSHVYWYRQLPEEGLKFMVYLQKENIIDESGMPKERFSAEFPKEGPSILRIQQVVRGDSAAYFCASSPLAAGTPSTDTQYFGPGTRLTVL.